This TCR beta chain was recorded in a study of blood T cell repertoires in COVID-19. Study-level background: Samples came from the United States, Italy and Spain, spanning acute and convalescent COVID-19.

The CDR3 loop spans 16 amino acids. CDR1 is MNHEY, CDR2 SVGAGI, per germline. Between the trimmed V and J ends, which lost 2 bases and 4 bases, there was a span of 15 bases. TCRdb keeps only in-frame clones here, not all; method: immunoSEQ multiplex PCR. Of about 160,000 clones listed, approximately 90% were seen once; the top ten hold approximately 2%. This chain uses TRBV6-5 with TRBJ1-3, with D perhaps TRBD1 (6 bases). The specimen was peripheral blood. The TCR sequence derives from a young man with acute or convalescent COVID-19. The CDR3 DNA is TGTGCCAGCAGTTACGCAGCAGGGGCGTCGGGAAACACCATATATTTT. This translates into CASSYAAGASGNTIYF.